This T cell receptor (beta chain) was obtained from a study of blood T cell repertoires in COVID-19. Study in general: From the United States, Italy and Spain came samples of acute and convalescent COVID-19. T cells, B-cell-depleted T cells, or PBMCs provided the cDNA or gDNA that served as material.

Original methodology: Researchers report that nucleated cell counts were estimated from reference gene primer amplification. Clones were sequenced by immunoSEQ multiplex PCR, and TCRdb holds only the in-frame ones, with some missing. V and J calls and clone size are as listed in that table; D and trimming were resolved from the DNA. The table records 200,000 to 250,000 clones, more than 80% of them present only once. With 6 bases removed from V and 5 bases from J, the gap between germline ends came to 16 bases. The CDR3 consists of 15 residues. Germline values: CDR1 SNHLY, CDR2 FYNNEI. Seattle cases were enrolled at active infection and followed longitudinally.

The source of this sequence is a man aged 30 to 39 with COVID-19, enrolled during active disease. V and J are TRBV2 and TRBJ1-4; D is perhaps TRBD1 (6 bases). Sequencing used peripheral blood. CDR3 coding DNA: TGTGCCAGCAGCGAGTTCCCAGGGGCAAATGAAAAACTGTTTTTT. Protein: CASSEFPGANEKLFF.